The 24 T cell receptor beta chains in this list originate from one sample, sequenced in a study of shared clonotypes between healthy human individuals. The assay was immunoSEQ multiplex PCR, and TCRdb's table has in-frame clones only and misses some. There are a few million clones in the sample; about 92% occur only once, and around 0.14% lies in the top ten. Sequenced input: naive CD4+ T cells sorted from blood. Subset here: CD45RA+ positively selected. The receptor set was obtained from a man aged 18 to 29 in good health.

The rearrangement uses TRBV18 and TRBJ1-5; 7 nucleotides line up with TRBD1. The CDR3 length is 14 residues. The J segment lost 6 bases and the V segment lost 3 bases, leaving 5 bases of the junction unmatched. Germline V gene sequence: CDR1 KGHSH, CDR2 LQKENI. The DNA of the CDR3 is TGTGCCAGCTCACCGGGGACAGCCACTCAGCCCCAGCATTTT. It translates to CASSPGTATQPQHF.

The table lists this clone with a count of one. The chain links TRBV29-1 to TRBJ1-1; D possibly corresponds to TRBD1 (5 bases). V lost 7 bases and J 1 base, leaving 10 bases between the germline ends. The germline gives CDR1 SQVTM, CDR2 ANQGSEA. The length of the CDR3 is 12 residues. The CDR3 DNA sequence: TGCAGCGGGGGGATCAAGAACACTGAAGCTTTCTTT. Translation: CSGGIKNTEAFF.

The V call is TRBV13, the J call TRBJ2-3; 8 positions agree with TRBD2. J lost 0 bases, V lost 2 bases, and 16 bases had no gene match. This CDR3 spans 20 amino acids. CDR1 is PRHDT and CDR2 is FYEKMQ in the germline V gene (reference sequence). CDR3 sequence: CASSLRLQRGSHPSTDTQYF. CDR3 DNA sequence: TGTGCCAGCAGCTTAAGGTTGCAGCGGGGGTCTCATCCTAGCACAGATACGCAGTATTTT.

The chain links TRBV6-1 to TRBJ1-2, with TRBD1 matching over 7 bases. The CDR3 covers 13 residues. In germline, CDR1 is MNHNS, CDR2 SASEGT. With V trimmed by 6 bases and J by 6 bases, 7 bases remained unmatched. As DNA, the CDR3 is TGTGCCAGCAGGTACTACAGGGGAGATGGCTACACCTTC. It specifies CASRYYRGDGYTF.

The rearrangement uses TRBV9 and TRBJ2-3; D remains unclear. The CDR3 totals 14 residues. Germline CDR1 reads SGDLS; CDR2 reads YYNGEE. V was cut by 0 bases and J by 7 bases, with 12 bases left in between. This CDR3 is CASSVADSTNTQYF. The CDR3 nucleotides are TGTGCCAGCAGCGTAGCAGATTCGACGAATACGCAGTATTTT.

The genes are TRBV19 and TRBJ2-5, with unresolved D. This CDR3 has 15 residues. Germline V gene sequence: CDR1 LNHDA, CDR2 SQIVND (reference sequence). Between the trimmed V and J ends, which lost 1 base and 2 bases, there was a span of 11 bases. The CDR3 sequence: CASSIGSATQETQYF. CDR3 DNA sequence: TGTGCCAGTAGTATAGGTTCTGCAACTCAAGAGACCCAGTACTTC.

In DNA, the CDR3 is TGTGCCAGCAGTGAAGCTCGGGATGAACTGGGACAGATTGCTGGCTACACCTTC. The encoded protein is CASSEARDELGQIAGYTF. The chain couples TRBV6-1 to TRBJ1-2; 7 bases match TRBD1. This CDR3 region has 18 residues. Germline V gene data show CDR1 as MNHNS and CDR2 as SASEGT. J lost 7 bases, V lost 0 bases, and 17 bases had no gene match.

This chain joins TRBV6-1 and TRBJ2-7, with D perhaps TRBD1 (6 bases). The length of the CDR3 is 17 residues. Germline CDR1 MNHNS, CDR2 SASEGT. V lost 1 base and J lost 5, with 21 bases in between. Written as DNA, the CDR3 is TGTGCCAGCAGTGAAGGGGAAGGACAGCTTGGTCGAAACGAGCAGTACTTC. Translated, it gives CASSEGEGQLGRNEQYF.

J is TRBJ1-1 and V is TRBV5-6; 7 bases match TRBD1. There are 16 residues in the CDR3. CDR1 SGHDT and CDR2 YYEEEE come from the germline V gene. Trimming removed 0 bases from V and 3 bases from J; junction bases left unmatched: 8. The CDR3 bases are TGTGCCAGCAGCTTGGAAGGGGGCGATCTGGACACTGAAGCTTTCTTT. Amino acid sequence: CASSLEGGDLDTEAFF. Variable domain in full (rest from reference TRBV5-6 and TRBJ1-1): DAGVTQSPTHLIKTRGQQVTLRCSPKSGHDTVSWYQQALGQGPQFIFQYYEEEERQRGNFPDRFSGHQFPNYSSELNVNALLLGDSALYLCASSLEGGDLDTEAFFGQGTRLTVV.

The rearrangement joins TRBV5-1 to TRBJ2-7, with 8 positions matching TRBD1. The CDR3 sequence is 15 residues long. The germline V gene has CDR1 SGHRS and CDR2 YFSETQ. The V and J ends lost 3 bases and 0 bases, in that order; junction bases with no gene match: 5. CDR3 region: CASSWGTGNSYEQYF. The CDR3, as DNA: TGCGCCAGCAGCTGGGGGACAGGTAACTCCTACGAGCAGTACTTC.

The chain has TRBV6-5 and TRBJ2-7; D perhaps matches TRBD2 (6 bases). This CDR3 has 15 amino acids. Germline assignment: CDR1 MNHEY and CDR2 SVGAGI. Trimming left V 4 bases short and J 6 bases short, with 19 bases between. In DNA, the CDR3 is TGTGCCAGCAGTTCCCCGCGGCGGGATATGGGCGAGCAGTACTTC. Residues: CASSSPRRDMGEQYF.

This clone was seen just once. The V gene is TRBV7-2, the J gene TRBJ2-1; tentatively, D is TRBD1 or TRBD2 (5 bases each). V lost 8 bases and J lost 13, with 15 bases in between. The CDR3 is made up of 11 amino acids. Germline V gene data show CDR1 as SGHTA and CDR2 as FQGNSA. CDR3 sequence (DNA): TGTGCCAGCTTCGGGGCTACCGGACAGTTCTTC. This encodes CASFGATGQFF.

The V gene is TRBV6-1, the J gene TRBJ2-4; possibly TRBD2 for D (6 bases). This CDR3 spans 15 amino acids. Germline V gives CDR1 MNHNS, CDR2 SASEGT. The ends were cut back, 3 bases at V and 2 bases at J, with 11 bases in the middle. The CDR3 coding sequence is TGTGCCAGCAGTGACGGGAGATTGACCAAAAACATTCAGTACTTC. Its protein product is CASSDGRLTKNIQYF.

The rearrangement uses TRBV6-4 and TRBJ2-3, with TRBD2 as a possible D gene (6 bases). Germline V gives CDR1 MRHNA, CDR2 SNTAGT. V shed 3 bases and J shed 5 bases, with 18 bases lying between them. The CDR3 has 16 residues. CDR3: CASSEGGAVRGDTQYF. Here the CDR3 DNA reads TGTGCCAGCAGTGAGGGCGGGGCGGTCCGGGGAGATACGCAGTATTTT.

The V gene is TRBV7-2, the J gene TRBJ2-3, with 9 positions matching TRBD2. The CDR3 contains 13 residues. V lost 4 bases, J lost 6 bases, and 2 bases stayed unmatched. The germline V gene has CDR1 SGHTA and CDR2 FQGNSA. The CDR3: CASSWAGGDTQYF. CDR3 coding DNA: TGTGCCAGCAGCTGGGCGGGGGGGGATACGCAGTATTTT.

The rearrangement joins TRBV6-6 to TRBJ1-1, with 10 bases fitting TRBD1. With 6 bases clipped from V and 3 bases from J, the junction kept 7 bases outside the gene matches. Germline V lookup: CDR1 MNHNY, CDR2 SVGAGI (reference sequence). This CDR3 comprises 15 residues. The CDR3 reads CASRGTGERDTEAFF. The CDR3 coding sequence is TGTGCCAGCAGGGGGACAGGGGAGAGGGACACTGAAGCTTTCTTT.

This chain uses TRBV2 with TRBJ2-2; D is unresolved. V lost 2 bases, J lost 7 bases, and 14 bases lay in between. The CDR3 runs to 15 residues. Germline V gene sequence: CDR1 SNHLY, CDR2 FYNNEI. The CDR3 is CASSELKASGGELFF. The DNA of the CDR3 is TGTGCCAGCAGTGAATTAAAAGCTTCGGGCGGGGAGCTGTTTTTT.

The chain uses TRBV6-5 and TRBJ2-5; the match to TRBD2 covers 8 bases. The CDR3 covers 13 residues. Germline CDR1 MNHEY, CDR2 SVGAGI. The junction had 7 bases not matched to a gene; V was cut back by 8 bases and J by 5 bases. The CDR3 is CASGAGGRETQYF. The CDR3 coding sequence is TGTGCCAGCGGTGCGGGGGGACGGGAGACCCAGTACTTC.

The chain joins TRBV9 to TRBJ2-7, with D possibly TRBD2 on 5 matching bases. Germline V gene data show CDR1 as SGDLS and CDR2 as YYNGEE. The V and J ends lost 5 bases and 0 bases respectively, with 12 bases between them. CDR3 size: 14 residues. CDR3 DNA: TGTGCCAGCAGTCCTAGCTTCAGCTCCTACGAGCAGTACTTC. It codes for CASSPSFSSYEQYF. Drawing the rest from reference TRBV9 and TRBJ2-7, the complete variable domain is DSGVTQTPKHLITATGQRVTLRCSPRSGDLSVYWYQQSLDQGLQFLIQYYNGEERAKGNILERFSAQQFPDLHSELNLSSLELGDSALYFCASSPSFSSYEQYFGPGTRLTVT.

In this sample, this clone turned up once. CDR3: CAWDRTSGANVLTF. The CDR3 DNA reads TGTGCCTGGGACAGGACATCTGGGGCCAACGTCCTGACTTTC. The V gene is TRBV30, the J gene TRBJ2-6; weak D call: TRBD1 (6 bases). V was shortened by 5 bases and J by 1 base, with 9 bases between the two germline ends. The CDR3 sequence is 14 residues long. Germline V gene sequence: CDR1 GTSNPN, CDR2 SVGIG (reference sequence).

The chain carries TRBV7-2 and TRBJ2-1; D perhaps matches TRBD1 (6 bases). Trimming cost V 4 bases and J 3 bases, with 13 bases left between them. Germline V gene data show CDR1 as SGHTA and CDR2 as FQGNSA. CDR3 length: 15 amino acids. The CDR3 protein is CASSSGQSIYNEQFF. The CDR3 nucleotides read TGTGCCAGCAGCTCCGGACAGTCGATCTACAATGAGCAGTTCTTC.

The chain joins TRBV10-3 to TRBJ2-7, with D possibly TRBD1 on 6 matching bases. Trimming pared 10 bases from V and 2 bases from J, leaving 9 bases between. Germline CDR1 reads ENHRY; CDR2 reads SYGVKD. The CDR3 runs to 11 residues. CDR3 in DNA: TGTGCCACCAGGGGAACCTACGAGCAGTACTTC. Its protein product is CATRGTYEQYF.

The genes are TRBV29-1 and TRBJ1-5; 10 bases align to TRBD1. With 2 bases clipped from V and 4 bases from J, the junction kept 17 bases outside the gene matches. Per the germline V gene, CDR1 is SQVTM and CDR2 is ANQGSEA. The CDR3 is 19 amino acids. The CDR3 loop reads CSVESAGQGIWVGNQPQHF. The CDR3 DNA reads TGCAGCGTTGAATCAGCGGGACAGGGGATTTGGGTAGGTAATCAGCCCCAGCATTTT.

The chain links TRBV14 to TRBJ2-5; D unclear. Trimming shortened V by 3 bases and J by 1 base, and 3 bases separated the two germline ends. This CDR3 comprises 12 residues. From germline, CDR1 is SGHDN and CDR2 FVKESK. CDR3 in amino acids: CASSQFQETQYF. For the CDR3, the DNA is TGTGCCAGCAGCCAGTTCCAAGAGACCCAGTACTTC.